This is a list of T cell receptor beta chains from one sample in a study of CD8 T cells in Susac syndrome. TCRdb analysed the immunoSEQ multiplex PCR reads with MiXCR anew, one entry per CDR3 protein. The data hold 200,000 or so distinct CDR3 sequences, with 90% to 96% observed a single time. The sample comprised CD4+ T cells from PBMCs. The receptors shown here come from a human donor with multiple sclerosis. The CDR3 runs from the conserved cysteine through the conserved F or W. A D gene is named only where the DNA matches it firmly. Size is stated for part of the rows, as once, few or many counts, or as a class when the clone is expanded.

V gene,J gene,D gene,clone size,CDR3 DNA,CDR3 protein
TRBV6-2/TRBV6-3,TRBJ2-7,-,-,TGTGCCAGCAGTTTCCCGGACAGAATGTACGAGCAGTACTTC,CASSFPDRMYEQYF
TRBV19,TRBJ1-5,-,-,TGTGCCAGTAGCCCGTTACAGGGATGGAATCAGCCCCAGCATTTT,CASSPLQGWNQPQHF
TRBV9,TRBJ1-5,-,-,TGTGCCAGCAGCGTATATAGGAAAACACGACAGCCCCAGCATTTT,CASSVYRKTRQPQHF
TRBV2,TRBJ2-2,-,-,TGTGCCAGCAGTCGAGGTGGACTAAACACCGGGGAGCTGTTTTTT,CASSRGGLNTGELFF
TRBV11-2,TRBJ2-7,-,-,TGTGCCAGCAGCCCACTAAGCCCGCGGGCATTGGGAGAGCAGTACTTC,CASSPLSPRALGEQYF
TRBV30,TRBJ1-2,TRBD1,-,TGTGCCTGGAGCAGGGGGCAGGGAGGCTACACCTTC,CAWSRGQGGYTF
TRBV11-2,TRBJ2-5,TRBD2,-,TGTGCCAGCAGCTTAATTGGGTTAAGTCCAAGGACTAGCGGGGAAGGAGAGACCCAGTACTTC,CASSLIGLSPRTSGEGETQYF
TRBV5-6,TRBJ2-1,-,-,TGTGCCAGCAGCTTGGATCCAGTAGGCTCCTACAATGAGCAGTTCTTC,CASSLDPVGSYNEQFF
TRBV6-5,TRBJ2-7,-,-,TGTGCCAGCAGTCCCGGGACTTCCTACTACGAGCAGTACTTC,CASSPGTSYYEQYF
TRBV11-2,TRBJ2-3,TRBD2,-,TGTGCCACCAGCGTCTTAGCGGGGGGGCCAGATACGCAGTATTTT,CATSVLAGGPDTQYF
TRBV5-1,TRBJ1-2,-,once,TGCGCCAGCAGCTTCGGGACGGTGGATGGTGGCTACACCTTC,CASSFGTVDGGYTF
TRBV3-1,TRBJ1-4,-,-,TGTGCCAGCAGCCTACGACAGTTCCGTAATGAAAAACTGTTTTTT,CASSLRQFRNEKLFF
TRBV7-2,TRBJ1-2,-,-,TGTGCCAGCAGCTTAAGTTTTGCGGTCTCCGGTGGCTACACCTTC,CASSLSFAVSGGYTF
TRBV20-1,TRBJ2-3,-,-,TGCAGTGCTAGAGGACAGTTAGATACGCAGTATTTT,CSARGQLDTQYF
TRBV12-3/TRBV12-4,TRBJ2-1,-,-,TGTGCCAGCAGTCCTCTAGCCCATGAGCAGTTCTTC,CASSPLAHEQFF
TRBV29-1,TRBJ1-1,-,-,TGCAGCGGAAAGGGGTTTTCGGCTGACACTGAAGCTTTCTTT,CSGKGFSADTEAFF